Detailed here is one TCR beta chain. Its specificity is unknown. This sample stems from a study of shared clonotypes between healthy human individuals. Study outcomes and limitations: In having few donors, the study represented limited genetic and exposure-history diversity.

This CDR3 has 13 residues. V lost 1 base to trimming and J lost 6 bases, with 10 bases between them. The germline V gene encodes CDR1 SGHTA and CDR2 FQGNSA. Method: immunoSEQ multiplex PCR; TCRdb's copy keeps in-frame clones and lacks some. The data hold approximately 480,000 clones, with about 79% observed a single time. The TCR sequence derives from a woman aged 40 to 50 in good health. Some clones in this sample may be carry-over from other donors' samples. Input material: PBMCs. The chain joins TRBV7-2 to TRBJ2-7; no clear D. The CDR3 is CASSLEASVEQYF. In DNA, the CDR3 is TGTGCCAGCAGCTTAGAAGCTAGTGTCGAGCAGTACTTC.